Listed below are T cell receptor beta chains from one sample, sequenced in a study of CD8 T cells in Susac syndrome. From the immunoSEQ multiplex PCR reads, TCRdb called clonotypes with MiXCR, one entry per CDR3 protein. Here the sample spans roughly 190,000 distinct CDR3 sequences, roughly 90% being singletons. The sample taken for sequencing was CD4+ T cells from PBMCs. The receptors shown here come from a human donor with Susac syndrome. The CDR3 runs from the conserved cysteine through the conserved F or W.

V gene,J gene,CDR3 protein
TRBV2,TRBJ2-3,CASRQQARGDTQYF
TRBV6-1,TRBJ2-2,CASRPLGLAGGRTGELFF
TRBV6-6,TRBJ1-2,CASSYPMEVRHYGYTF
TRBV13,TRBJ1-2,CASRIGGERSYTF
TRBV30,TRBJ1-3,CAWRASGNTIYF
TRBV2,TRBJ2-7,CASTDRASSYEQYF
TRBV2,TRBJ2-7,CASSEEWGGYEQYF
TRBV5-4,TRBJ2-1,CASSLGGLANNEQFF
TRBV18,TRBJ2-2,CASSPSSGLANTGELFF
TRBV12-3/TRBV12-4,TRBJ2-2,CASSGRNTGELFF
TRBV2,TRBJ1-5,CASSPNKSGGNQPQHF
TRBV12-3/TRBV12-4,TRBJ2-2,CASSVKQGFGTGELFF
TRBV19,TRBJ1-5,CASGEGWGNQPQHF
TRBV5-1,TRBJ1-2,CASSLSAGSAGYTF
TRBV2,TRBJ1-1,CASSEQSLFF
TRBV10-3,TRBJ1-2,CAIRTGDVGYGYTF
TRBV5-1,TRBJ2-1,CASSPPGQRNNEQFF
TRBV28,TRBJ1-1,CASRSEFRGRTEAFF
TRBV7-3,TRBJ2-1,CASSTSGSYEQFF
TRBV19,TRBJ2-3,CASSAAIADDTQYF
TRBV10-3,TRBJ2-1,CAISPGTGGGVSSYNEQFF
TRBV28,TRBJ2-5,CASSFGGQETQYF
TRBV21-1,TRBJ1-1,CASSKRVDWRAFF
TRBV29-1,TRBJ2-7,CSVEAGSDEQYF
TRBV7-3,TRBJ2-5,CASSPDGVETQYF
TRBV6-2/TRBV6-3,TRBJ1-1,CASRPGGAFF
TRBV29-1,TRBJ1-1,CSVDKGGWAEAFF
TRBV20-1,TRBJ2-7,CSATQGSLYEQYF
TRBV10-3,TRBJ2-5,CAISGQGGETQYF
TRBV7-3,TRBJ2-1,CASSLNRGRGNEQFF
TRBV5-1,TRBJ2-5,CASSLRGIQETQYF
TRBV2,TRBJ1-5,CASTRGNSNQPQHF
TRBV28,TRBJ2-3,CASSSPGPSDTQYF
TRBV12-3/TRBV12-4,TRBJ1-2,CASSLRAIGYTF